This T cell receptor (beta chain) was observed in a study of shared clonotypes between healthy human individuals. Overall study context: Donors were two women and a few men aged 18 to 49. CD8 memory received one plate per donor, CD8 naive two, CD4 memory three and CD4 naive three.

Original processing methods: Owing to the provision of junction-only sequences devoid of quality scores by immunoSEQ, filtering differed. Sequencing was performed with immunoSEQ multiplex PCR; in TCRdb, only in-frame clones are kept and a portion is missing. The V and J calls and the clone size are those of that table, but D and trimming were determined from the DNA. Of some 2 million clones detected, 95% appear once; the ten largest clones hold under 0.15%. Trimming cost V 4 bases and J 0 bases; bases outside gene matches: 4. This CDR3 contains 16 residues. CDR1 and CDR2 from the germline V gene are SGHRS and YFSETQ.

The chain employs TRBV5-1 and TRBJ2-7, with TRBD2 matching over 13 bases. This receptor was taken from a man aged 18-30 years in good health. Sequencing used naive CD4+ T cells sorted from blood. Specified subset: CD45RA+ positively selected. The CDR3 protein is CASSLGTSGNSYEQYF. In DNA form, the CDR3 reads TGCGCCAGCAGCCTAGGGACTAGCGGGAACTCCTACGAGCAGTACTTC.